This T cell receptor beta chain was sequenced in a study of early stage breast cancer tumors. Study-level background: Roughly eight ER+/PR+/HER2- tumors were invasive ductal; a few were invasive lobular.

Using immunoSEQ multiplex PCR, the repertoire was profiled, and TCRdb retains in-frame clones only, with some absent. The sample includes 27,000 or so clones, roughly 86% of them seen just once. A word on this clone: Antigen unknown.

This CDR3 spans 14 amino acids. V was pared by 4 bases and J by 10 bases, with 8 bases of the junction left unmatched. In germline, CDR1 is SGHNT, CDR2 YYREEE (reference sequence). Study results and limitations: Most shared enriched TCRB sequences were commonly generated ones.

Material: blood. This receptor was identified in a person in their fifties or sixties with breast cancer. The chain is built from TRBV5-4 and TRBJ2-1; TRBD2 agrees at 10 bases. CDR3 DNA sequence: TGTGCCAGCAGCGGGCTGGGACTAGCGTCCGAGCAGTTCTTC. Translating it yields CASSGLGLASEQFF.